Following are 17 T cell receptor beta chains from one sample sequenced in a study of blood T cell repertoires in COVID-19. TCRdb's table, derived via immunoSEQ multiplex PCR, lists solely in-frame clones and lacks some. This table has under 200,000 clones, roughly 90% appearing once. Input material: peripheral blood. The source is a woman aged 60-75 years who had recovered from COVID-19.

This clone was detected only a few times. V gene TRBV12-3 or TRBV12-4 combines with J gene TRBJ1-3; no definite D call. V was trimmed by 0 bases and J by 2 bases, leaving 2 bases between them. This CDR3 has 13 amino acids. The CDR3, as DNA: TGTGCCAGCAGTTTAGCCGCTGGAAACACCATATATTTT. Protein product: CASSLAAGNTIYF.

The chain has TRBV3-1 (or the pseudogene TRBV3-2) and TRBJ1-1, with TRBD1 as a possible D gene (5 bases). Germline CDR1 reads LGHDT; CDR2 reads YNNKEL (reference sequence). V gave up 3 bases and J gave up 2 bases, with 10 bases separating them. This CDR3 is 14 amino acids long. DNA of the CDR3: TGTGCCAGCAGCCAGTCCAGGGTTAACACTGAAGCTTTCTTT. This translates into CASSQSRVNTEAFF.

The gene calls are TRBV5-3 and TRBJ1-2; 9 bases agree with TRBD1. Being an ORF, TRBV5-3 has a function that is uncertain. The CDR3 covers 15 residues. V lost 5 bases to trimming and J lost 4 bases; unmatched junction nucleotides: 9. The CDR3 coding sequence is TGTGCCAGAAGGTTCGACAGGGGGTTGTTCTATGGCTACACCTTC. This codes for CARRFDRGLFYGYTF.

J is TRBJ2-7 and V is TRBV12-3 or TRBV12-4; D unresolved. The CDR3 loop spans 12 amino acids. Trimming removed 3 bases at V and 1 base at J, with 4 bases between. In DNA, the CDR3 is TGTGCCAGCAGTTTTCAGTCCTACGAGCAGTACTTC. Its translation: CASSFQSYEQYF.

The DNA for the CDR3 is TGTGCCAGCAGCCGAGGAGGCGGAGTCACAGATACGCAGTATTTT. Translation gives CASSRGGGVTDTQYF. The V and J genes are TRBV7-9 and TRBJ2-3; D is possibly TRBD2 (5 bases). The CDR3 has 15 residues. Germline CDR1 is SEHNR and CDR2 is FQNEAQ (reference sequence). V lost 5 bases to trimming and J lost 2 bases, with 14 bases between them.

This clone was counted only a few times. DNA of the CDR3: TGTGCCAGCAGCTTAATGGGTGGCAGGGGCAATTCACCCCTCCACTTT. Protein sequence: CASSLMGGRGNSPLHF. J is TRBJ1-6 and V is TRBV5-4; a weak D match, TRBD1 (6 bases). The V gene's germline CDR1 is SGHNT and CDR2 YYREEE (reference sequence). The CDR3 totals 16 residues. V gave up 2 bases and J gave up 7 bases, with 16 bases separating them.

This chain connects TRBV6-2 or TRBV6-3 to TRBJ2-5; TRBD2 aligns across 8 bases. Germline V gives CDR1 MNHEY, CDR2 SVGEGT. The V and J ends lost 4 bases and 9 bases, in that order; junction bases with no gene match: 4. This CDR3 comprises 12 residues. CDR3 bases: TGTGCCAGCAGTTCCCGGGGGGGCCCCCAGTACTTC. Encoded protein: CASSSRGGPQYF.

The gene calls are TRBV29-1 and TRBJ2-2; 7 bases agree with TRBD1. J was trimmed by 1 base and V by 4 bases; bases with no gene match: 3. CDR1 is SQVTM, CDR2 ANQGSEA, per germline. The CDR3 is made up of 14 amino acids. The DNA for the CDR3 is TGCAGCGTTGTGGGGACAGAGAACACCGGGGAGCTGTTTTTT. Translating gives CSVVGTENTGELFF.

The chain is built from TRBV4-1 and TRBJ1-4; maybe TRBD1 (5 bases). The CDR3 sequence is 16 residues long. The V and J ends lost 0 bases and 8 bases respectively, with 16 bases between them. Per germline, CDR1 MGHRA and CDR2 YSYEKL. The CDR3 coding sequence is TGCGCCAGCAGCCAAGATCCCGGGGGGGGGAAAGAAAAACTGTTTTTT. It encodes CASSQDPGGGKEKLFF.

In its sample, this clone was seen a few times. The CDR3 spells CASSQGHIQGAGSPLHF. DNA of the CDR3: TGTGCCAGCAGCCAAGGCCACATACAGGGGGCCGGATCACCCCTCCACTTT. J is TRBJ1-6 and V is TRBV3-1 (or the pseudogene TRBV3-2); 9 bases align to TRBD1. Trimming removed 1 base from V and 10 bases from J; junction bases left unmatched: 11. This CDR3 contains 17 residues. Germline V CDR1 and CDR2: LGHDT, YNNKEL (reference sequence).

This clone was seen only a few times. This chain joins TRBV19 and TRBJ2-1; 7 bases map to TRBD2. With V trimmed by 4 bases and J by 16 bases, 13 bases remained unmatched. Germline V lookup: CDR1 LNHDA, CDR2 SQIVND (reference sequence). The CDR3 is 13 residues long. Here the CDR3 DNA reads TGTGCCAGTAGTAGCCATTCACCTAGCGGATCTTTCTTC. Translation: CASSSHSPSGSFF.

The chain couples TRBV15 to TRBJ2-7; possibly TRBD2 for D (5 bases). V was clipped by 0 bases and J by 2 bases, with 11 bases between them. Germline V gene data show CDR1 as LNHNV and CDR2 as YYDKDF (reference sequence). The CDR3 extends over 15 amino acids. As DNA, the CDR3 is TGTGCCACCAGCAGAGAACTAGGACTCACCTACGAGCAGTACTTC. Amino acid sequence: CATSRELGLTYEQYF.

This sequence joins TRBV6-5 and TRBJ1-1; D is perhaps TRBD1 (6 bases). The CDR3 sequence is 16 residues long. Germline CDR1 MNHEY, CDR2 SVGAGI. The germline V and J ends were trimmed by 0 bases and 0 bases, with 11 bases remaining between them. The CDR3 loop reads CASSYSRGGVNTEAFF. The CDR3 DNA reads as TGTGCCAGCAGTTACTCGAGGGGGGGAGTGAACACTGAAGCTTTCTTT.

The V and J genes are TRBV28 and TRBJ2-2; a possible D gene is TRBD1 (6 bases). From germline, CDR1 is MDHEN and CDR2 SYDVKM. This CDR3 comprises 15 residues. Between the trimmed V and J ends, which lost 3 bases and 3 bases, there was a span of 11 bases. CDR3: CASSFGTPDTGELFF. In DNA form, the CDR3 reads TGTGCCAGCAGTTTTGGGACACCAGACACCGGGGAGCTGTTTTTT.

The sample holds a few counts of this clone. V and J are TRBV2 and TRBJ2-7; D is perhaps TRBD1 (5 bases). Germline V lookup: CDR1 SNHLY, CDR2 FYNNEI. V was cut by 3 bases and J by 2 bases, with 11 bases left in between. This CDR3 has 14 amino acids. The DNA for the CDR3 is TGTGCCAGCAGTGATCAGGGCCTTACCTACGAGCAGTACTTC. This gives the protein CASSDQGLTYEQYF. Combining the CDR3 with reference TRBV2 and TRBJ2-7 gives the whole variable domain EPEVTQTPSHQVTQMGQEVILRCVPISNHLYFYWYRQILGQKVEFLVSFYNNEISEKSEIFDDQFSVERPDGSNFTLKIRSTKLEDSAMYFCASSDQGLTYEQYFGPGTRLTVT.

The chain links TRBV11-2 to TRBJ1-2; 8 nucleotides align to TRBD1. V dropped 2 bases and J dropped 2; count of bases not matched to a gene: 1. The CDR3 consists of 14 residues. The germline gives CDR1 SGHAT, CDR2 FQNNGV. Written as DNA, the CDR3 is TGTGCCAGCAGCTTAAGACAGGGGAACTATGGCTACACCTTC. Protein: CASSLRQGNYGYTF.

This clone was seen only once. The V and J genes are TRBV4-3 and TRBJ1-5; no firm D call. The CDR3 contains 15 residues. The V gene lost 0 bases and the J gene lost 0 bases, with 6 bases spanning the gap. CDR1 LGHNA and CDR2 YSLEER come from the germline V gene. The chain's CDR3 is CASSQDFYSNQPQHF. As DNA, the CDR3 is TGCGCCAGCAGCCAAGATTTCTATAGCAATCAGCCCCAGCATTTT.